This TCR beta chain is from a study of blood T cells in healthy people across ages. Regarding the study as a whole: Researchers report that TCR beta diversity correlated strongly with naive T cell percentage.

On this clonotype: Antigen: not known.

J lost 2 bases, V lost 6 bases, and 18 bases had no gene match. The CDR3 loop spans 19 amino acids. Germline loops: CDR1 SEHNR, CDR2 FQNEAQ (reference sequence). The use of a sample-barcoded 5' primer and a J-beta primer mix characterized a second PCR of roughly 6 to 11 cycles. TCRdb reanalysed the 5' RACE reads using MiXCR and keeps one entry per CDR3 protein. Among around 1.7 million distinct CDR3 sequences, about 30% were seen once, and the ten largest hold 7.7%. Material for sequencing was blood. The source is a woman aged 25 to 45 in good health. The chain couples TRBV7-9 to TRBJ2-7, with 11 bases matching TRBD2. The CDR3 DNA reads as TGTGCCAGCAGACCTACGGGCAGGGGGGGGACTAGCGGCACCTACGAGCAGTACTTC. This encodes CASRPTGRGGTSGTYEQYF.